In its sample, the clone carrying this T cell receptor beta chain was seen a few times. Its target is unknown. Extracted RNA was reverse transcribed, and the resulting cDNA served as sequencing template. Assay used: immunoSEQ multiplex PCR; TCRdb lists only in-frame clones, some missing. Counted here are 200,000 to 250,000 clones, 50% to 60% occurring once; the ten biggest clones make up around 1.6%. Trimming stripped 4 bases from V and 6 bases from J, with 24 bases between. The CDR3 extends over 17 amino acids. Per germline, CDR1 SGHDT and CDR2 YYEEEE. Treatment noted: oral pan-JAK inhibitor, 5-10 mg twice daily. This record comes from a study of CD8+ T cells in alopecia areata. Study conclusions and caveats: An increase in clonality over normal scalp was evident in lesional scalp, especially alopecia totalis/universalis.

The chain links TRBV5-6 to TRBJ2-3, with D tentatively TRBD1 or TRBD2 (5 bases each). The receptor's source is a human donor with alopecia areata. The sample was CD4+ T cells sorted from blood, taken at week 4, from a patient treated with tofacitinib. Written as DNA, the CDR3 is TGTGCCAGCAGCCCCAGACCCAGCCGGGACCTCTTCGATACGCAGTATTTT. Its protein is CASSPRPSRDLFDTQYF. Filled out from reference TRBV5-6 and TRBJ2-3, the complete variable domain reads DAGVTQSPTHLIKTRGQQVTLRCSPKSGHDTVSWYQQALGQGPQFIFQYYEEEERQRGNFPDRFSGHQFPNYSSELNVNALLLGDSALYLCASSPRPSRDLFDTQYFGPGTRLTVL.